These 26 T cell receptor beta chains came from one sample sequenced in a study of T cells in tumors after PD-1 blockade. TCRdb's copy holds only in-frame clones and misses some; the assay was immunoSEQ multiplex PCR. The sample lists roughly 25,000 clones, roughly 80% seen once, with 12% in the top ten. The sequencing used PBMCs, collected after anti-PD-1 treatment. These receptor sequences come from a human donor with basal cell carcinoma.

A single count supports this clone. The rearrangement uses TRBV3-1 (or the pseudogene TRBV3-2) and TRBJ1-1; 7 bases fit TRBD1. Unmatched junction bases numbered 2, after V lost 0 bases and J lost 7 bases. The CDR3 runs to 13 residues. From germline, CDR1 is LGHDT and CDR2 YNNKEL (reference sequence). CDR3 sequence: CASSQDRGLEAFF. CDR3 DNA: TGTGCCAGCAGCCAAGATAGGGGGCTTGAAGCTTTCTTT.

This clone was seen just once. The chain carries TRBV9 and TRBJ2-3; 8 nucleotides match TRBD2. Germline assignment: CDR1 SGDLS and CDR2 YYNGEE. The J segment lost 2 bases and the V segment lost 3 bases, leaving 11 bases of the junction unmatched. This CDR3 has 17 residues. CDR3 sequence reads: CASSGPTTSGYTDTQYF. CDR3 in DNA: TGTGCCAGCAGCGGACCGACAACTAGCGGTTACACAGATACGCAGTATTTT.

CDR3 sequence (DNA): TGTGCCAGCAGCGGACCGGGACAGGGGGTAGGCTACACCTTC. It is translated as CASSGPGQGVGYTF. The chain combines TRBV9 with TRBJ1-2, with 11 positions matching TRBD1. This CDR3 comprises 14 residues. The germline V gene encodes CDR1 SGDLS and CDR2 YYNGEE. The trim removed 3 bases at V and 8 bases at J, leaving 6 bases unmatched.

This chain joins TRBV7-3 and TRBJ2-3; D unresolved. This CDR3 is 13 amino acids long. The V and J ends lost 5 bases and 3 bases respectively, with 9 bases between them. Per germline, CDR1 SGHTA and CDR2 FQGTGA. CDR3 in DNA: TGTGCCAGCAGCCCCGTGGCTACAGATACGCAGTATTTT. Residues: CASSPVATDTQYF.

The CDR3 spells CASSNSNTEAFF. Written as DNA, the CDR3 is TGTGCCAGCAGCAACAGCAACACTGAAGCTTTCTTT. The chain employs TRBV5-4 and TRBJ1-1, with D hard to call. CDR3 length: 12 residues. Trimming cost V 4 bases and J 2 bases, with 6 bases left between them. Germline V lookup: CDR1 SGHNT, CDR2 YYREEE (reference sequence).

This rearrangement joins TRBV6-1 to TRBJ1-5, with 7 nucleotides matching TRBD1. The CDR3 sequence is 15 residues long. The germline gives CDR1 MNHNS, CDR2 SASEGT. The J segment lost 5 bases and the V segment lost 0 bases, leaving 4 bases of the junction unmatched. The CDR3 region has the DNA TGTGCCAGCAGTGAAGCGACGAGGGGGCATCAGCCCCAGCATTTT. The encoded protein is CASSEATRGHQPQHF.

The chain joins TRBV10-3 to TRBJ1-1; D is ambiguous. Trimming shortened V by 11 bases and J by 4 bases, and 11 bases separated the two germline ends. Germline CDR1 reads ENHRY; CDR2 reads SYGVKD. The CDR3 is 11 residues long. This CDR3 is CAARQATEAFF. In nucleotides, the CDR3 is TGTGCCGCCCGACAAGCCACTGAAGCTTTCTTT.

The chain carries TRBV5-1 and TRBJ2-1; possible D gene TRBD1, 5 bases. Germline CDR1 reads SGHRS; CDR2 reads YFSETQ. This CDR3 contains 15 residues. V lost 2 bases and J lost 0, with 9 bases in between. CDR3 amino acids: CASSLQVGSYNEQFF. The CDR3 DNA reads TGCGCCAGCAGCTTACAGGTTGGCTCCTACAATGAGCAGTTCTTC.

V usage is TRBV9 and J usage is TRBJ1-6, with D possibly TRBD1 on 5 matching bases. CDR1 and CDR2 (germline): SGDLS, YYNGEE. V lost 4 bases, J lost 0 bases, and 17 bases lay in between. CDR3 length: 18 residues. The CDR3 region has the DNA TGTGCCAGCAGCATAACCCCGGGGGGGAGCTCCTATAATTCACCCCTCCACTTT. Protein: CASSITPGGSSYNSPLHF.

The genes are TRBV5-1 and TRBJ2-1; TRBD2 matches 16 bases. J was trimmed by 0 bases and V by 8 bases; bases with no gene match: 8. Germline values: CDR1 SGHRS, CDR2 YFSETQ. The CDR3 has 18 residues. The CDR3 loop is CASTPGLAGGSSYNEQFF. The CDR3 region has the DNA TGCGCCAGTACTCCGGGACTAGCGGGGGGGAGCTCCTACAATGAGCAGTTCTTC.

This chain links TRBV6-5 with TRBJ2-1; 7 nucleotides line up with TRBD2. CDR1 is MNHEY and CDR2 is SVGAGI in the germline V gene. J was trimmed by 0 bases and V by 4 bases; bases with no gene match: 6. The CDR3 has 16 residues. The CDR3 region has the DNA TGTGCCAGCAGTTCGACTAGCAGGAGCTCCTACAATGAGCAGTTCTTC. It codes for CASSSTSRSSYNEQFF.

This clone was picked up one time. V usage is TRBV5-1 and J usage is TRBJ1-1, with TRBD1 matching 7 bases. The CDR3 contains 14 residues. The germline V gene has CDR1 SGHRS and CDR2 YFSETQ. With V trimmed by 3 bases and J by 5 bases, 7 bases remained unmatched. DNA of the CDR3: TGCGCCAGCAGCTCCCAGACAGGGAGAACTGAAGCTTTCTTT. It codes for CASSSQTGRTEAFF.

This chain uses TRBV18 with TRBJ1-6; 9 nucleotides line up with TRBD1. Germline trimming cut 1 base from V and 7 bases from J; bases unmatched to any gene: 8. The CDR3 has 17 amino acids. Germline V gene data show CDR1 as KGHSH and CDR2 as LQKENI. CDR3 DNA sequence: TGTGCCAGCTCACCACAGTTTCTACAGGGGGCCAATTCACCCCTCCACTTT. It is translated as CASSPQFLQGANSPLHF.

The rearrangement links TRBV2 to TRBJ2-7; TRBD1 aligns across 7 bases. The junction had 11 bases not matched to a gene; V was cut back by 4 bases and J by 2 bases. CDR3 length equals 16 residues. The germline V gene has CDR1 SNHLY and CDR2 FYNNEI. The CDR3 DNA sequence: TGTGCCAGCAGTGGGGTGACCCGGGACAGTGCCTACGAGCAGTACTTC. Protein: CASSGVTRDSAYEQYF.

The DNA of the CDR3 is TGTGCCAGCAGCTTAGACGGGACCCCTGCAGGGGGCTACACCTTC. It encodes CASSLDGTPAGGYTF. V usage is TRBV7-9 and J usage is TRBJ1-2; weak D call: TRBD1 (5 bases). The CDR3 is 15 residues long. V lost 1 base and J lost 8, with 17 bases in between. Germline-derived CDR1 and CDR2 are SEHNR and FQNEAQ (reference sequence).

The J gene is TRBJ1-6, the V gene TRBV7-2; D gene unclear. Per germline, CDR1 SGHTA and CDR2 FQGNSA. V dropped 0 bases and J dropped 10 bases, with 10 bases sitting between them. The CDR3 loop spans 14 amino acids. CDR3: CASSLALARSPLHF. CDR3 nucleotide sequence: TGTGCCAGCAGCTTAGCACTTGCTAGATCACCCCTCCACTTT.

The chain is built from TRBV6-5 and TRBJ2-7, with 7 bases fitting TRBD1. J gave up 0 bases and V 2 bases, and 4 bases lay outside the gene matches. Germline V gene sequence: CDR1 MNHEY, CDR2 SVGAGI. The length of the CDR3 is 15 residues. The CDR3 sequence: CASSYGQDDSYEQYF. The CDR3 nucleotides are TGTGCCAGCAGTTACGGACAGGATGACTCCTACGAGCAGTACTTC.

About this clone: The same CDR3 is also encoded by other DNA sequences in this sample. The chain couples TRBV6-5 to TRBJ2-5, with 15 positions matching TRBD2. Germline CDR1 and CDR2: MNHEY and SVGAGI. The CDR3 is made up of 15 amino acids. V was pared by 6 bases and J by 2 bases, with 1 base of the junction left unmatched. CDR3 nucleotide sequence: TGTGCCAGCAGCGGACTAGCGGGGGGGCAAGAGACCCAGTACTTC. Protein sequence: CASSGLAGGQETQYF.

This chain links TRBV30 with TRBJ1-5, with D possibly TRBD1 on 6 matching bases. Trimming left V 2 bases short and J 6 bases short, with 14 bases between. The CDR3 contains 14 residues. The germline gives CDR1 GTSNPN, CDR2 SVGIG (reference sequence). The CDR3 coding sequence is TGTGCCTGGAGTCCCGACAGGTTCGGTCAGCCCCAGCATTTT. Translation gives CAWSPDRFGQPQHF.

This chain connects TRBV28 to TRBJ1-3, with 9 nucleotides matching TRBD1. CDR3 length equals 16 residues. From germline, CDR1 is MDHEN and CDR2 SYDVKM. With 4 bases clipped from V and 1 base from J, the junction kept 5 bases outside the gene matches. The CDR3 nucleotides are TGTGCCAGCAGTTCTGGACAGGGGATGTCTGGAAACACCATATATTTT. The encoded protein is CASSSGQGMSGNTIYF.

V is TRBV12-3 or TRBV12-4 and J is TRBJ1-4; 7 nucleotides align to TRBD1. V gave up 7 bases and J gave up 8 bases; unmatched junction bases: 7. This CDR3 spans 13 amino acids. In DNA form, the CDR3 reads TGTGCCAGCAAAGGGGGCGCAGGGGAAAAACTGTTTTTT. Translation: CASKGGAGEKLFF.

This chain joins TRBV27 and TRBJ2-6; 8 nucleotides align to TRBD1. V lost 6 bases, J lost 0 bases, and 7 bases stayed unmatched. CDR1 is MNHEY and CDR2 is SMNVEV in the germline V gene (reference sequence). CDR3 size: 17 residues. CDR3 region: CASSPWTGSSGANVLTF. The CDR3 region has the DNA TGTGCCAGCAGCCCTTGGACAGGGAGCTCTGGGGCCAACGTCCTGACTTTC.

The chain links TRBV12-3 or TRBV12-4 to TRBJ2-7, with a weak D call TRBD1 (6 bases). The CDR3 extends over 11 amino acids. V was pared by 6 bases and J by 6 bases, with 9 bases between. The CDR3 spells CASSARGEQYF. CDR3 bases: TGTGCCAGCAGCGCCAGGGGCGAGCAGTACTTC.

The chain employs TRBV7-2 and TRBJ2-7, with a weak D call TRBD1 (6 bases). This CDR3 is built from 15 residues. V was shortened by 1 base and J by 0 bases, with 10 bases between the two germline ends. Germline V gene sequence: CDR1 SGHTA, CDR2 FQGNSA. CDR3 in amino acids: CASSLGQAASYEQYF. The CDR3 region has the DNA TGTGCCAGCAGCTTAGGACAGGCTGCCTCCTACGAGCAGTACTTC. The full variable domain, with the rest looked up from reference TRBV7-2 and TRBJ2-7, is GAGVSQSPSNKVTEKGKDVELRCDPISGHTALYWYRQSLGQGLEFLIYFQGNSAPDKSGLPSDRFSAERTGGSVSTLTIQRTQQEDSAVYLCASSLGQAASYEQYFGPGTRLTVT.

This CDR3 is CASRRTGNRDEKLFF. The CDR3 DNA reads TGTGCCAGCAGAAGGACAGGGAATCGCGATGAAAAACTGTTTTTT. The rearrangement links TRBV2 to TRBJ1-4; 8 bases match TRBD1. Germline lookup yields CDR1 SNHLY and CDR2 FYNNEI. V lost 6 bases and J lost 6; bases outside the gene matches: 9. The length of the CDR3 is 15 residues. Full variable domain (missing parts from reference TRBV2 and TRBJ1-4): EPEVTQTPSHQVTQMGQEVILRCVPISNHLYFYWYRQILGQKVEFLVSFYNNEISEKSEIFDDQFSVERPDGSNFTLKIRSTKLEDSAMYFCASRRTGNRDEKLFFGSGTQLSVL.

This sequence joins TRBV5-8 and TRBJ1-5, with a tentative D call TRBD1 (6 bases). Trimming removed 4 bases from V and 3 bases from J, with 14 bases in between. The CDR3 covers 15 residues. Germline V lookup: CDR1 SGHTS, CDR2 YDEGEE. The CDR3 spells CASSPGTNYNQPQHF. The CDR3 DNA follows: TGTGCCAGCAGCCCGGGGACAAATTACAATCAGCCCCAGCATTTT.